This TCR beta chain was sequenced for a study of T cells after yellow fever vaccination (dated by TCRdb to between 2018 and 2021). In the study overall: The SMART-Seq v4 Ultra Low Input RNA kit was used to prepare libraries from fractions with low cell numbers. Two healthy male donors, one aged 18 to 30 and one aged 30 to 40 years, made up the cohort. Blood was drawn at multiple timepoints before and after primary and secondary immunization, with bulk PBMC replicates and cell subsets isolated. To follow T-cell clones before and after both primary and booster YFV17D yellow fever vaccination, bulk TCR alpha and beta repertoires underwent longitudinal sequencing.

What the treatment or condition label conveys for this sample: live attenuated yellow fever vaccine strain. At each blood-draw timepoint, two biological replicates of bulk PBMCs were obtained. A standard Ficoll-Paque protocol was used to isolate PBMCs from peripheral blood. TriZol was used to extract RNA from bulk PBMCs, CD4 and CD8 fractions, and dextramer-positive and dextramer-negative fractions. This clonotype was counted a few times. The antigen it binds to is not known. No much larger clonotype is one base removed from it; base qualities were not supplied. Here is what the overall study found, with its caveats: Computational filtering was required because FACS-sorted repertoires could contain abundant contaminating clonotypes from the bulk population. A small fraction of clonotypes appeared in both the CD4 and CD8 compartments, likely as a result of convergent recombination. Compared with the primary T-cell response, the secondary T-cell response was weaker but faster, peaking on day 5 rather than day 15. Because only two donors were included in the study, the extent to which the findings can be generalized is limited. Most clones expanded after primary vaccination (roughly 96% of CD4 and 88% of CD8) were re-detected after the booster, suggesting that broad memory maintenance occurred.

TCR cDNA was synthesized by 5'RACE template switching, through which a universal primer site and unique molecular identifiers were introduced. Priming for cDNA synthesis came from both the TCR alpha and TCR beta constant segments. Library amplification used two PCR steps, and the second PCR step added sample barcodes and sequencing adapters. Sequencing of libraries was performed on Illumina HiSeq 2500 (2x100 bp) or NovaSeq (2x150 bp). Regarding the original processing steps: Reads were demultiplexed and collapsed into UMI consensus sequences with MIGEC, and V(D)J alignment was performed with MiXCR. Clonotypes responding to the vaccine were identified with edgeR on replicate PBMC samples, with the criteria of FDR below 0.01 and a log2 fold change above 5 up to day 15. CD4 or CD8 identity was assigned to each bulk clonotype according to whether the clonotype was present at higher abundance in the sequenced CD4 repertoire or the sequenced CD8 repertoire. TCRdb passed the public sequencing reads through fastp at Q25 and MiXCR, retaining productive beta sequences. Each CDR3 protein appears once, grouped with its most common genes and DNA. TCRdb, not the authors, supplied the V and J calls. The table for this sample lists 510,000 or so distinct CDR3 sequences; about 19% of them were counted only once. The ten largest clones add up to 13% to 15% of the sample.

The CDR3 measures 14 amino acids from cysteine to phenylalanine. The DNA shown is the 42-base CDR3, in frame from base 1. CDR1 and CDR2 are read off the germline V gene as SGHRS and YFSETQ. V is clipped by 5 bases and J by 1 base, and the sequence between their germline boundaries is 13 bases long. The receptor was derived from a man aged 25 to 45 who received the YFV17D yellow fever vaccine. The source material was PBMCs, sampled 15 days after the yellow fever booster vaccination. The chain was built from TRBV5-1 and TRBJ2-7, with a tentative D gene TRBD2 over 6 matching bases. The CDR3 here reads CASSYVGSSYEQYF. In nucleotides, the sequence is TGCGCCAGCAGTTACGTCGGGAGTTCCTACGAGCAGTACTTC. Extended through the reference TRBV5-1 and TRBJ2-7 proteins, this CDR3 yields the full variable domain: KAGVTQTPRYLIKTRGQQVTLSCSPISGHRSVSWYQQTPGQGLQFLFEYFSETQRNKGNFPGRFSGRQFSNSRSEMNVSTLELGDSALYLCASSYVGSSYEQYFGPGTRLTVT.